A single sample gave rise to the 2 T cell receptor beta chains below, sequenced in a study of T-cell memory formation after mild COVID-19. TCRdb analysed the 5' RACE reads with MiXCR anew, one entry per CDR3 protein. This sample carries hundreds of thousands of distinct CDR3 sequences, about a fifth of them seen once, and the ten largest clones take 7.5% to 9.5%. What was sequenced was PBMCs or a T cell subset sorted from them (not recorded which). All receptors come from an adult woman who had mild COVID-19 (a few samples of this study predate the infection). Cell type and time point are not known.

This clonotype was seen a few times. The J gene is TRBJ2-1, the V gene TRBV20-1; D may be TRBD1 (5 bases). V was trimmed by 1 base and J by 6 bases, leaving 13 bases between them. Germline V gives CDR1 DFQATT, CDR2 SNEGSKA (reference sequence). CDR3 length: 14 amino acids. The DNA for the CDR3 is TGCAGTGCTAGAGGAAGGGGCTTGGGCAATGAGCAGTTCTTC. It is translated as CSARGRGLGNEQFF.

Here the CDR3 DNA reads TGTGCCAGCAGCTCTAGCGGGGGGCTCGGGTTCTTC. Protein product: CASSSSGGLGFF. The chain carries TRBV5-6 and TRBJ2-1, with 11 nucleotides matching TRBD2. The V gene end was trimmed by 3 bases and the J gene end by 15 bases; junction bases not matched to a gene: 5. Germline V gene sequence: CDR1 SGHDT, CDR2 YYEEEE. The CDR3 runs to 12 residues.